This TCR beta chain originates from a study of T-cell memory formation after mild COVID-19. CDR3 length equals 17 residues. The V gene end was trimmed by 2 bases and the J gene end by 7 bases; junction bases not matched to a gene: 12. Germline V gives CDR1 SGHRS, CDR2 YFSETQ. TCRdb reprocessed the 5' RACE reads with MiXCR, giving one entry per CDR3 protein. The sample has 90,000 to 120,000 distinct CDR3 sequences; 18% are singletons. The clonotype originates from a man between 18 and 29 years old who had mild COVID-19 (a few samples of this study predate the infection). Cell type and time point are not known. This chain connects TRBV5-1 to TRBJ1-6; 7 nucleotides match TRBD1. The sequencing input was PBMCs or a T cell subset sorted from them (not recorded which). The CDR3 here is CASSFSPQGEVNSPLHF. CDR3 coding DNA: TGCGCCAGCAGCTTCAGCCCTCAGGGGGAAGTGAATTCACCCCTCCACTTT.